This TCR beta chain originates from a study of cytomegalovirus exposure and HLA in healthy donors. Study at large: Unique TCR beta sequences numbering approximately 100 million came from 150 million to 200 million T cells in an earlier analysis. Whole-study results and caveats: The authors considered a cluster of highly shared sequence variants likely to be a sequencing artifact. Presence/absence results assume similar sequencing depth per donor, which may not hold.

Remarks on this clone: The antigen remains undetermined.

Primers included in the PCR were 60 Vbeta and 13 Jbeta primers. The authors' processing: Roughly 11 million shared chains were among around 80 million unique TCR beta chains counted in a later analysis. Assay used: immunoSEQ multiplex PCR; TCRdb lists only in-frame clones, some missing. That table gives V, J and clone size, and the DNA gave D and trimming. Altogether 150,000 to 200,000 clones are present, around 77% being singletons, with the ten largest covering 2.4%. The sequenced sample was PBMCs. This receptor was identified in a man in his sixties in good health and CMV-seronegative.

The CDR3 DNA reads TGTGCCAGCAGTTTAGCGGGAACCGGGGAGCTGTTTTTT. Translation: CASSLAGTGELFF. The chain joins TRBV28 to TRBJ2-2; TRBD2 is a possible D gene (6 bases). The CDR3 is made up of 13 amino acids. Germline V CDR1 and CDR2: MDHEN, SYDVKM. V was trimmed by 2 bases and J by 5 bases, leaving 6 bases between them.